A single sample gave rise to the 10 T cell receptor beta chains below, sequenced in a study of response to subunit inactivated influenza vaccine. TCRdb redid the calling of the RT-PCR reads with MiXCR, one entry per CDR3 protein. The sample consists of 500,000 to 700,000 distinct CDR3 sequences, around a quarter of them appearing once. The same specimen was also included in a second study, on T cells expressing NK-cell markers. As that report states: Libraries used 5'RACE template switching adding universal primer site and UMIs.

The sequences come from CD4+ T cells sorted from PBMCs, collected approximately 12 days after vaccination. These receptors were collected from a man aged 50 to 60 who received an inactivated influenza vaccine.

V gene TRBV4-1 combines with J gene TRBJ2-1; 16 nucleotides match TRBD2. The germline V gene encodes CDR1 MGHRA and CDR2 YSYEKL. The CDR3 loop spans 20 amino acids. The V gene end was trimmed by 5 bases and the J gene end by 1 base; junction bases not matched to a gene: 11. The chain's CDR3 is CASSTFLGTSGGASYNEQFF. The DNA for the CDR3 is TGCGCCAGCAGCACGTTTTTGGGGACTAGCGGGGGGGCGTCCTACAATGAGCAGTTCTTC.

The gene calls are TRBV12-3 or TRBV12-4 and TRBJ2-2; no definite D call. The CDR3 has 12 amino acids. The ends were cut back, 3 bases at V and 8 bases at J, with 7 bases in the middle. Here the CDR3 reads CASSFTLGELFF. DNA of the CDR3: TGTGCCAGCAGTTTCACCCTTGGGGAGCTGTTTTTT.

In this sample, this clonotype turned up many times. V usage is TRBV20-1 and J usage is TRBJ2-3, with a tentative D call TRBD1 (6 bases). Germline CDR1 DFQATT, CDR2 SNEGSKA (reference sequence). The CDR3 is 14 residues long. With 2 bases removed from V and 0 bases from J, the gap between germline ends came to 9 bases. The CDR3 nucleotides are TGCAGTGCTAGACCAGGGGCAAGCACAGATACGCAGTATTTT. Protein: CSARPGASTDTQYF.

This clonotype was observed a handful of times. V gene TRBV28 combines with J gene TRBJ2-3; no definite D call. This CDR3 comprises 16 residues. V lost 2 bases, J lost 2 bases, and 14 bases lay in between. The germline V gene has CDR1 MDHEN and CDR2 SYDVKM. CDR3 DNA: TGTGCCAGCAGTTTAACGTTTACCGAGTCCACAGATACGCAGTATTTT. Amino acid sequence: CASSLTFTESTDTQYF.

The chain employs TRBV7-3 and TRBJ1-1, with D uncertain. The CDR3 extends over 15 amino acids. From germline, CDR1 is SGHTA and CDR2 FQGTGA. Trimming shortened V by 6 bases and J by 3 bases, and 17 bases separated the two germline ends. The CDR3 is CASSPRPGGYTEAFF. The CDR3 region has the DNA TGTGCCAGCAGTCCTCGACCGGGAGGGTACACTGAAGCTTTCTTT.

The chain carries TRBV4-2 and TRBJ2-2; 8 bases agree with TRBD2. This CDR3 is built from 15 residues. J was trimmed by 7 bases and V by 0 bases; bases with no gene match: 4. Per the germline V gene, CDR1 is LGHNA and CDR2 is YNFKEQ. The CDR3 DNA reads as TGTGCCAGCAGCCAAGACGCGGGGGGCAACGGGGAGCTGTTTTTT. It encodes CASSQDAGGNGELFF.

V is TRBV20-1 and J is TRBJ1-5; 10 bases match TRBD1. Germline CDR1 reads DFQATT; CDR2 reads SNEGSKA (reference sequence). The V segment lost 2 bases and the J segment 2 bases; nucleotides outside the gene matches: 9. CDR3 length equals 17 residues. The CDR3 sequence: CSARTRQGAQRNQPQHF. DNA of the CDR3: TGCAGTGCTAGAACTAGACAGGGGGCGCAGCGCAATCAGCCCCAGCATTTT.

V and J are TRBV20-1 and TRBJ2-5; 9 bases match TRBD2. The CDR3 contains 15 residues. CDR1 DFQATT and CDR2 SNEGSKA come from the germline V gene (reference sequence). Trimming cost V 2 bases and J 2 bases; bases outside gene matches: 6. The CDR3 protein is CSARRSSGVQETQYF. CDR3 nucleotides: TGCAGTGCTAGACGGTCTAGCGGGGTTCAAGAGACCCAGTACTTC.

This clonotype was detected only a few times. The rearrangement links TRBV20-1 to TRBJ2-5; D ambiguous. Germline loops: CDR1 DFQATT, CDR2 SNEGSKA (reference sequence). The germline V and J ends were trimmed by 3 bases and 1 base, with 6 bases remaining between them. CDR3 length: 12 residues. The CDR3 DNA follows: TGCAGTGCTAGCCAGTTCCAAGAGACCCAGTACTTC. It translates to CSASQFQETQYF.

The V call is TRBV4-3, the J call TRBJ1-1; 10 nucleotides agree with TRBD1. The V segment lost 4 bases and the J segment 6 bases; nucleotides outside the gene matches: 5. The CDR3 sequence is 14 residues long. Germline-derived CDR1 and CDR2 are LGHNA and YSLEER. CDR3 DNA: TGCGCCAGCAGCCTCGGGACAGGGGAAGCTGAAGCTTTCTTT. It yields the protein CASSLGTGEAEAFF.